The clone carrying this T cell receptor beta chain was counted many times. What it recognizes is unknown. The data originate from a study of T-cell memory formation after mild COVID-19. Whole-study findings and limits: The pre-infection memory compartment contained some responding clones, suggesting cross-reactive memory joined.

TCRdb reprocessed the 5' RACE reads via MiXCR and lists one record per CDR3 protein. The data show fewer than 60,000 distinct CDR3 sequences, 9% to 15% seen once. The CDR3 loop spans 13 amino acids. CDR1 DFQATT and CDR2 SNEGSKA come from the germline V gene (reference sequence). With 3 bases removed from V and 5 bases from J, the gap between germline ends came to 11 bases. This chain uses TRBV20-1 with TRBJ1-5; D is unclear. Sample: PBMCs or a T cell subset sorted from them (not recorded which). This receptor was taken from a man younger than 35 who had mild COVID-19 (a few samples of this study predate the infection). Cell type and time point are not known. The CDR3 nucleotides are TGCAGTGCTAGTCTTGGGTTTGATCAGCCCCAGCATTTT. Protein: CSASLGFDQPQHF.